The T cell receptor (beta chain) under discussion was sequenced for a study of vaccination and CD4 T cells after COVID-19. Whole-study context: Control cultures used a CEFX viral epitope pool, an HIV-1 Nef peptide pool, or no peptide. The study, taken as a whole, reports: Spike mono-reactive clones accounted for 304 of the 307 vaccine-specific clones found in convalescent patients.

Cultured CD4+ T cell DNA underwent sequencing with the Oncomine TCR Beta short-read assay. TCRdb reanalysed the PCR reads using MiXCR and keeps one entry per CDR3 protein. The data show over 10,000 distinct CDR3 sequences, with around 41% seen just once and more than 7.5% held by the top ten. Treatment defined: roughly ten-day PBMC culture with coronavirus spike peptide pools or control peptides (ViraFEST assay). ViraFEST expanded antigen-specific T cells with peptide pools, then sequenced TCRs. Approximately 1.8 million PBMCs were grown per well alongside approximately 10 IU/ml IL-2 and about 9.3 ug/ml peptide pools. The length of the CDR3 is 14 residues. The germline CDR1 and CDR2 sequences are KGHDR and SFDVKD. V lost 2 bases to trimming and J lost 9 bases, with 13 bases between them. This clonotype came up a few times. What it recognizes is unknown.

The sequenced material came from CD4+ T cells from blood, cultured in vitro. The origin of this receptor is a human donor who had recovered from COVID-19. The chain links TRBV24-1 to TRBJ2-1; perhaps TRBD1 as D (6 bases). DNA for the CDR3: TGTGCCACCAGTGATTCACTGAACAGGGTTGAGCAGTTCTTC. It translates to CATSDSLNRVEQFF.